Below, 30 T cell receptor beta chains from the same sample are listed, as sequenced in a study of T-cell reconstitution after alpha-beta-depleted transplantation in children. Using unique molecular identifiers, the investigators prepared the TCRbeta library. One entry per CDR3 protein, called by TCRdb with MiXCR from the PCR reads. The sample has over 550,000 distinct CDR3 sequences, about 10% seen once. Source: PBMCs from the stem cell graft donor, taken from the stem cell graft. These receptors came from a human donor who donated a stem cell graft to a child with acute myeloid leukemia.

The table lists this clonotype with a few counts. This chain connects TRBV7-6 to TRBJ2-2; 14 bases are a match to TRBD2. Per germline, CDR1 SGHVS and CDR2 FNYEAQ. The CDR3 is made up of 17 amino acids. J lost 6 bases, V lost 5 bases, and 8 bases had no gene match. The CDR3 is CASSETGLAGVSGELFF. CDR3 bases: TGTGCCAGCAGCGAAACGGGACTAGCGGGAGTTTCCGGGGAGCTGTTTTTT. Full variable domain (remainder filled in from reference TRBV7-6 and TRBJ2-2): GAGVSQSPRYKVTKRGQDVALRCDPISGHVSLYWYRQALGQGPEFLTYFNYEAQQDKSGLPNDRFSAERPEGSISTLTIQRTEQRDSAMYRCASSETGLAGVSGELFFGEGSRLTVL.

This clonotype was seen more than once but under ten times. One junction end does not reproduce the germline sequence, and a read error may be involved. The CDR3 sequence is CSARDRLRGGDEQFF. CDR3 coding DNA: TGCAGTGCTCGAGACCGGCTGAGGGGTGGCGATGAGCAGTTCTTC. The gene calls are TRBV20-1 and TRBJ2-1; tentatively, D is TRBD1 or TRBD2 (5 bases each). Germline V CDR1 and CDR2: DFQATT, SNEGSKA (reference sequence). CDR3 length equals 15 residues.

This clonotype was seen a handful of times. V and J are TRBV7-9 and TRBJ2-7, with 9 positions matching TRBD1. J lost 2 bases, V lost 1 base, and 9 bases had no gene match. This CDR3 spans 17 amino acids. The germline V gene has CDR1 SEHNR and CDR2 FQNEAQ (reference sequence). CDR3 DNA: TGTGCCAGCAGCTTAGGAGGGGGGGGGACAGGGCCCTACGAGCAGTACTTC. As protein: CASSLGGGGTGPYEQYF.

The sample holds a few counts of this clonotype. The rearrangement joins TRBV18 to TRBJ2-1; D possibly corresponds to TRBD2 (6 bases). CDR3 length: 19 residues. Looked up from germline, CDR1 is KGHSH and CDR2 is LQKENI. Trimming took 1 base from V and 6 from J, leaving 25 bases between them. Here the CDR3 DNA reads TGTGCCAGCTCACCACTAGCGGACACCTCCCACCGTAGGGCCAATGAGCAGTTCTTC. Protein product: CASSPLADTSHRRANEQFF.

This clonotype has only a few counts. The chain combines TRBV5-5 with TRBJ1-2; D not certain. Per the germline V gene, CDR1 is SGHKS and CDR2 is YYEKEE (reference sequence). Trimming stripped 0 bases from V and 6 bases from J, with 9 bases between. CDR3 length: 13 residues. The CDR3 region is CASSLVALDGYTF. In DNA, the CDR3 is TGTGCCAGCAGCTTGGTGGCATTGGATGGCTACACCTTC.

This clonotype was counted a few times. V usage is TRBV20-1 and J usage is TRBJ2-1; 14 nucleotides agree with TRBD2. After removal of 3 bases from V and 2 bases from J, the junction contained 15 bases not matched to a gene. The length of the CDR3 is 20 residues. Germline V lookup: CDR1 DFQATT, CDR2 SNEGSKA (reference sequence). The CDR3 is CSARVAYGTSGSGAYNEQFF. The CDR3 DNA reads as TGCAGTGCTAGGGTCGCCTACGGGACTAGCGGGAGTGGCGCCTACAATGAGCAGTTCTTC.

The chain is built from TRBV5-1 and TRBJ2-6, with no clear D. The CDR3 extends over 16 amino acids. CDR1 is SGHRS, CDR2 YFSETQ, per germline. Between the trimmed V and J ends, which lost 3 bases and 3 bases, there was a span of 13 bases. The CDR3: CASSSTPSSGANVLTF. In DNA form, the CDR3 reads TGCGCCAGCAGCTCTACTCCGAGTAGTGGGGCCAACGTCCTGACTTTC.

This clonotype was observed a handful of times. The chain recombines TRBV6-6 with TRBJ2-5; no reliable D call. This CDR3 is 12 amino acids long. V was clipped by 6 bases and J by 9 bases, with 14 bases between them. The germline CDR1 and CDR2 sequences are MNHNY and SVGAGI (reference sequence). CDR3 region: CASSYGPMAQYF. In nucleotides, the CDR3 is TGTGCCAGCAGCTACGGCCCGATGGCCCAGTACTTC.

J is TRBJ1-4 and V is TRBV6-6, with 7 bases identical to TRBD1. The CDR3 loop spans 13 amino acids. Germline-derived CDR1 and CDR2 are MNHNY and SVGAGI (reference sequence). Trimming took 5 bases from V and 8 from J; bases not matched to a gene: 5. The CDR3 DNA follows: TGTGCCAGCAGTCTGACAGGGCAGGAAAAACTGTTTTTT. This encodes CASSLTGQEKLFF.

The table lists this clonotype with many counts. The rearrangement links TRBV28 to TRBJ2-7; D unresolved. Trimming took 6 bases from V and 1 from J, leaving 13 bases between them. The germline CDR1 and CDR2 sequences are MDHEN and SYDVKM. The CDR3 consists of 14 residues. This CDR3 is CASSPGLQSYEQYF. For the CDR3, the DNA is TGTGCCAGCAGCCCCGGGCTGCAATCCTACGAGCAGTACTTC.

This clonotype was picked up many times. The rearrangement links TRBV9 to TRBJ2-1; possibly TRBD1 or TRBD2 for D (5 bases each). This CDR3 has 20 amino acids. V was clipped by 0 bases and J by 0 bases, with 22 bases between them. The germline V gene encodes CDR1 SGDLS and CDR2 YYNGEE. CDR3 loop: CASSVGGSTHPGNSYNEQFF. CDR3 nucleotide sequence: TGTGCCAGCAGCGTAGGGGGCAGCACACACCCCGGGAACTCCTACAATGAGCAGTTCTTC.

On this clonotype: An end of the junction does not agree with germline; a read error may underlie this. V usage is TRBV7-7 and J usage is TRBJ2-5; D is unclear. The CDR3 runs to 15 residues. Germline V gives CDR1 SSHAT, CDR2 FNYEAQ (reference sequence). CDR3 sequence: CASSSKPGYRETQYF. Here the CDR3 DNA reads TGTGCTAGCAGCTCAAAACCTGGATACCGGGAGACCCAGTACTTC.

This clonotype was seen at least ten times. The chain uses TRBV6-5 and TRBJ1-1; TRBD1 might be the D (5 bases). The V end was cut by 5 bases, the J end by 7 bases, with 14 bases between. The CDR3 consists of 13 residues. Germline V gene sequence: CDR1 MNHEY, CDR2 SVGAGI. CDR3 nucleotide sequence: TGTGCCAGCAGTCCTACCGGGACGGGTGAAGCTTTCTTT. This sequence encodes CASSPTGTGEAFF.

The chain has TRBV6-4 and TRBJ2-1; TRBD2 matches 8 bases. Germline V CDR1 and CDR2: MRHNA, SNTAGT. Unmatched junction bases numbered 10, after V lost 10 bases and J lost 8 bases. This CDR3 region has 13 residues. In DNA form, the CDR3 reads TGTGCCATCCAGGGACTAGGGTATTATGAGCAGTTCTTC. Translation gives CAIQGLGYYEQFF.

This chain uses TRBV3-1 with TRBJ2-7, with D perhaps TRBD2 (5 bases). The CDR3 is made up of 14 amino acids. V lost 1 base to trimming and J lost 6 bases, with 13 bases between them. The V gene's germline CDR1 is LGHDT and CDR2 YNNKEL (reference sequence). For the CDR3, the DNA is TGTGCCAGCAGCCAAGGAGGAGCGGCGGGCGAGCAGTACTTC. This encodes CASSQGGAAGEQYF.

This clonotype appeared a few times. The CDR3 reads CASSFARGGGNEQFF. The CDR3 nucleotides are TGCGCCAGCAGCTTCGCCAGGGGAGGTGGGAATGAGCAGTTCTTC. This sequence joins TRBV5-1 and TRBJ2-1; D possibly uses TRBD1 or TRBD2 (6 bases each). V gave up 2 bases and J gave up 7 bases, with 16 bases separating them. The CDR3 is 15 amino acids. Germline lookup yields CDR1 SGHRS and CDR2 YFSETQ.

The CDR3 nucleotides read TGTGCCAGCAGCCCAAACAGGGGGCTCGACAATGAGCAGTTCTTC. Protein: CASSPNRGLDNEQFF. The V call is TRBV11-2, the J call TRBJ2-1; 9 nucleotides match TRBD1. With 5 bases clipped from V and 5 bases from J, the junction kept 7 bases outside the gene matches. Germline assignment: CDR1 SGHAT and CDR2 FQNNGV. The length of the CDR3 is 15 residues.

The chain joins TRBV20-1 to TRBJ1-2, with 8 bases that match TRBD1. CDR1 and CDR2 (germline): DFQATT, SNEGSKA (reference sequence). The CDR3 runs to 12 residues. V was clipped by 3 bases and J by 4 bases; unmatched bases: 1. The CDR3 DNA reads as TGCAGTGCTAGTACAGGGGGCTATGGCTACACCTTC. As protein: CSASTGGYGYTF.

This clonotype was observed at least ten times. V is TRBV2 and J is TRBJ2-7; a possible D gene is TRBD1 (5 bases). Trimming shortened V by 6 bases and J by 3 bases, and 15 bases separated the two germline ends. Germline V gene sequence: CDR1 SNHLY, CDR2 FYNNEI. The length of the CDR3 is 14 residues. CDR3 sequence reads: CASSRVQGNYEQYF. CDR3 DNA sequence: TGTGCCAGCAGCCGGGTCCAGGGAAACTACGAGCAGTACTTC.

At least ten counts were recorded for this clonotype. The rearrangement joins TRBV20-1 to TRBJ2-2; TRBD1 aligns across 8 bases. The CDR3 runs to 15 residues. The V gene's germline CDR1 is DFQATT and CDR2 SNEGSKA (reference sequence). The V and J ends lost 5 bases and 5 bases, in that order; junction bases with no gene match: 10. The CDR3 spells CSAGRITGGTGELFF. The CDR3 DNA sequence: TGCAGTGCTGGACGGATTACAGGGGGGACCGGGGAGCTGTTTTTT.

V gene TRBV2 combines with J gene TRBJ1-2; unclear D gene. V lost 8 bases and J lost 7, with 17 bases in between. The CDR3 is 13 residues long. CDR1 is SNHLY and CDR2 is FYNNEI in the germline V gene. CDR3 nucleotides: TGTGCCAGCCGGACCTGGGCAGTAGGTGGCTACACCTTC. This translates into CASRTWAVGGYTF.

The J gene is TRBJ2-5, the V gene TRBV27; no firm D call. Per the germline V gene, CDR1 is MNHEY and CDR2 is SMNVEV (reference sequence). Trimming pared 2 bases from V and 6 bases from J, leaving 10 bases between. The CDR3 is 13 residues long. The CDR3 is CASSLALWKTQYF. The DNA of the CDR3 is TGTGCCAGCAGTTTAGCGTTATGGAAGACCCAGTACTTC.

This clonotype has a handful of counts. The rearrangement links TRBV20-1 to TRBJ1-5; the D gene is possibly TRBD1 (6 bases). V lost 5 bases to trimming and J lost 4 bases, with 18 bases between them. The germline CDR1 and CDR2 sequences are DFQATT and SNEGSKA (reference sequence). This CDR3 spans 15 amino acids. CDR3 region: CSAHIGGMGNQPQHF. CDR3 bases: TGCAGTGCTCATATCGGGGGCATGGGAAATCAGCCCCAGCATTTT.

This clonotype occurred many times. CDR3 residues: CSSGQGSGEQYF. Here the CDR3 DNA reads TGCAGCTCGGGACAGGGATCGGGCGAGCAGTACTTC. V usage is TRBV29-1 and J usage is TRBJ2-7, with TRBD1 matching over 9 bases. CDR3 length: 12 amino acids. V shed 8 bases and J 6 bases; nucleotides not matched to a gene: 8. Germline CDR1 and CDR2: SQVTM and ANQGSEA.

The sample holds a few counts of this clonotype. V and J are TRBV24-1 and TRBJ1-5; D remains ambiguous. V was pared by 3 bases and J by 7 bases, with 12 bases between. Per germline, CDR1 KGHDR and CDR2 SFDVKD. The CDR3 sequence is 14 residues long. The CDR3 region is CATSDGLLSQPQHF. In DNA form, the CDR3 reads TGTGCCACCAGTGATGGCCTCTTAAGCCAGCCCCAGCATTTT.

This clonotype has a count of ten or more. The rearrangement links TRBV20-1 to TRBJ2-3; D is perhaps TRBD2 (5 bases). The V gene's germline CDR1 is DFQATT and CDR2 SNEGSKA (reference sequence). The CDR3 has 13 amino acids. V was clipped by 6 bases and J by 0 bases, with 10 bases between them. This chain's CDR3 is CSASLASTDTQYF. CDR3 nucleotide sequence: TGCAGTGCCAGCCTAGCTAGCACAGATACGCAGTATTTT.

This clonotype was seen many times. The chain links TRBV7-2 to TRBJ1-5, with D possibly being TRBD1 (5 bases). The V end lost 2 bases, the J end lost 7 bases, and 9 bases lay between the germline ends. Germline assignment: CDR1 SGHTA and CDR2 FQGNSA. The CDR3 contains 13 residues. Here the CDR3 reads CASSLQGSQPQHF. CDR3 in DNA: TGTGCCAGCAGCTTACAGGGAAGCCAGCCCCAGCATTTT. The complete variable domain, with remaining parts taken from reference TRBV7-2 and TRBJ1-5, reads GAGVSQSPSNKVTEKGKDVELRCDPISGHTALYWYRQSLGQGLEFLIYFQGNSAPDKSGLPSDRFSAERTGGSVSTLTIQRTQQEDSAVYLCASSLQGSQPQHFGDGTRLSIL.

This clonotype was counted at least ten times. The chain recombines TRBV6-2 or TRBV6-3 with TRBJ2-1; 7 bases map to TRBD1. Germline values: CDR1 MNHEY, CDR2 SVGEGT. V shed 6 bases, J shed 5 bases, and the junction held 10 bases outside the gene matches. CDR3 length equals 15 residues. CDR3 residues: CASSRDRASDNEQFF. CDR3 nucleotides: TGTGCCAGCAGCCGCGACAGGGCCTCGGACAATGAGCAGTTCTTC.

The chain combines TRBV2 with TRBJ2-6; tentatively, D is TRBD2 (5 bases). CDR3 size: 17 residues. Germline V gives CDR1 SNHLY, CDR2 FYNNEI. Trimming removed 6 bases at V and 3 bases at J, with 18 bases between. The CDR3 DNA reads TGTGCCAGCAGCCCCACTAGAGGTGCAGTTGGGGCCAACGTCCTGACTTTC. Translating gives CASSPTRGAVGANVLTF.

This clonotype appeared many times. The chain joins TRBV10-3 to TRBJ2-7; maybe TRBD1 (6 bases). CDR1 and CDR2 (germline): ENHRY, SYGVKD. The CDR3 is 13 amino acids. V lost 3 bases, J lost 1 base, and 7 bases lay in between. The CDR3 bases are TGTGCCATCAGTGAAGGACAGTCCTACGAGCAGTACTTC. Translated: CAISEGQSYEQYF.